One and the same sample provided the 10 T cell receptor beta chains below, sequenced in a study of blood T cell repertoires in COVID-19. Using immunoSEQ multiplex PCR, the repertoire was profiled, and TCRdb retains in-frame clones only, with some absent. This table holds over 100,000 clones, more than 75% found once. The sample taken for sequencing was peripheral blood. These receptors originate from a man aged 35 to 55 with acute or convalescent COVID-19.

V is TRBV3-1 (or the pseudogene TRBV3-2) and J is TRBJ2-5; unclear D gene. Germline V gene data show CDR1 as LGHDT and CDR2 as YNNKEL (reference sequence). Trimming left V 1 base short and J 3 bases short, with 3 bases between. This CDR3 has 12 amino acids. This CDR3 reads CASSQAEETQYF. In DNA, the CDR3 is TGTGCCAGCAGCCAAGCAGAAGAGACCCAGTACTTC.

V is TRBV7-8 and J is TRBJ2-4; D ambiguous. CDR3 length: 16 amino acids. The germline gives CDR1 SGHVS, CDR2 FQNEAQ. The V end was cut by 5 bases, the J end by 0 bases, with 14 bases between. CDR3 coding DNA: TGTGCCAGCAGCCCGACGGAGATTATAGCCAAAAACATTCAGTACTTC. This encodes CASSPTEIIAKNIQYF.

The chain combines TRBV27 with TRBJ1-4; 11 bases line up with TRBD1. The CDR3 is 14 residues long. Germline assignment: CDR1 MNHEY and CDR2 SMNVEV (reference sequence). The V segment lost 5 bases and the J segment 6 bases; nucleotides outside the gene matches: 2. The CDR3 DNA sequence: TGTGCCAGCAGTCGGACAGGGGGCTATGAAAAACTGTTTTTT. Translating it yields CASSRTGGYEKLFF.

This chain connects TRBV11-3 to TRBJ2-1, with TRBD2 matching 12 bases. Per germline, CDR1 SGHNT and CDR2 YENEEA. CDR3 size: 16 residues. V lost 6 bases, J lost 2 bases, and 5 bases stayed unmatched. In nucleotides, the CDR3 is TGTGCCAGCAGTCCGAGGACTAGCGGGGCCTACAATGAGCAGTTCTTC. This gives the protein CASSPRTSGAYNEQFF.

The rearrangement joins TRBV18 to TRBJ1-1; TRBD1 agrees at 7 bases. The CDR3 has 17 residues. CDR1 KGHSH and CDR2 LQKENI come from the germline V gene. V trimming: 3 bases; J trimming: 0 bases; junction bases outside the gene matches: 10. The CDR3 reads CASSPFPGQRMNTEAFF. DNA for the CDR3: TGTGCCAGCTCACCGTTTCCGGGACAGAGAATGAACACTGAAGCTTTCTTT.

Only one count was recorded for this clone. In the same sample, other DNA sequences code for this CDR3. CDR3 DNA sequence: TGTGCCAGCAGCAGTCGGCAGGGACACGGAAACACCATATATTTT. This gives the protein CASSSRQGHGNTIYF. V gene TRBV9 combines with J gene TRBJ1-3; D possibly corresponds to TRBD1 (6 bases). V gave up 4 bases and J gave up 4 bases, with 15 bases separating them. The germline V gene has CDR1 SGDLS and CDR2 YYNGEE. The CDR3 is 15 amino acids.

The gene calls are TRBV6-6 and TRBJ1-2, with no clear D. The germline gives CDR1 MNHNY, CDR2 SVGAGI (reference sequence). V lost 5 bases to trimming and J lost 7 bases, with 11 bases between them. This CDR3 comprises 12 residues. CDR3 region: CASSDGLSGYTF. CDR3 bases: TGTGCCAGCAGTGACGGACTGTCTGGCTACACCTTC.

V is TRBV20-1 and J is TRBJ1-1; the D gene is possibly TRBD1 (5 bases). Germline V gene sequence: CDR1 DFQATT, CDR2 SNEGSKA (reference sequence). Between the trimmed V and J ends, which lost 5 bases and 10 bases, there was a span of 11 bases. The CDR3 totals 10 residues. The DNA of the CDR3 is TGCAGTGCTGTGGGGCGAGGAGCTTTCTTT. This codes for CSAVGRGAFF.

CDR3 DNA sequence: TGTGCCAGCAGTTTTCGACAGGCAGCTCTCTATGGCTACACCTTC. Amino acid sequence: CASSFRQAALYGYTF. The gene calls are TRBV27 and TRBJ1-2; D perhaps matches TRBD1 (6 bases). Germline CDR1 reads MNHEY; CDR2 reads SMNVEV (reference sequence). The CDR3 loop spans 15 amino acids. V shed 3 bases and J shed 4 bases, with 15 bases lying between them.

This rearrangement joins TRBV2 to TRBJ1-5, with 11 bases lining up with TRBD1. V was clipped by 4 bases and J by 4 bases; unmatched bases: 3. This CDR3 is built from 15 residues. CDR1 SNHLY and CDR2 FYNNEI come from the germline V gene. CDR3 sequence: CASSAGDRGNQPQHF. The DNA for the CDR3 is TGTGCCAGCAGTGCGGGGGACAGGGGGAATCAGCCCCAGCATTTT.